This entry describes one T cell receptor beta chain. Antigen specificity is unknown. This entry comes from a study of T cells in Graves' hyperthyroidism and ophthalmopathy. Study observations and caveats: A 13 V-J signature model discriminated ophthalmopathy versus stable hyperthyroidism.

Patients with ophthalmopathy all had a Clinical Activity Score of at least 3, a NOSPECS grade of at least 4 and duration under 3 months. Clinicians diagnosed patients from clinical symptoms, serum thyroxine and TRAb, thyroid ultrasound and orbital computed tomography. Researchers took RNA transcripts and amplified the TCR beta CDR3 regions from them. HTBI primers were employed in a first-round RT-PCR of the TCR CDR3. MiXCR, applied by TCRdb to the multiplex PCR reads, yields one record per CDR3 protein. The table records roughly 520,000 distinct CDR3 sequences, approximately 25% of them present only once. The CDR3 extends over 16 amino acids. Trimming shortened V by 2 bases and J by 5 bases, and 19 bases separated the two germline ends. CDR1 and CDR2 from the germline V gene are MNHEY and SVGAGI.

The chain carries TRBV6-5 and TRBJ2-7; a possible D gene is TRBD2 (6 bases). This clonotype was obtained from a woman aged 25 to 39 with Graves' ophthalmopathy. The source material was blood. The CDR3 spells CASSYAAPGGSHEQYF. The CDR3 DNA reads TGTGCCAGCAGTTACGCCGCTCCCGGAGGGAGCCACGAGCAGTACTTC.